There are a few counts of the clone carrying this TCR beta chain. Researchers used 5'RACE with constant-segment primers to make TCR alpha and TCR beta cDNA libraries that carry sample barcodes and UMIs. TCRdb re-derived calls from the 5' RACE reads in MiXCR, one entry per CDR3 protein. The table lists 250,000 to 300,000 distinct CDR3 sequences, around 16% of them singletons. The sample belongs to a study of T-cell memory formation after mild COVID-19. Germline V lookup: CDR1 SQVTM, CDR2 ANQGSEA. The CDR3 spans 15 residues. With 1 base removed from V and 2 bases from J, the gap between germline ends came to 13 bases.

This TCR was recovered from a man between 18 and 35 years old who had mild COVID-19 (a few samples of this study predate the infection). Cell type and time point are not known. The specimen sequenced was PBMCs or a T cell subset sorted from them (not recorded which). The genes are TRBV29-1 and TRBJ2-3, with a tentative D call TRBD1 (6 bases). CDR3 coding DNA: TGCAGCGTTGAAGCCGACAGGCTGAACACAGATACGCAGTATTTT. This gives the protein CSVEADRLNTDTQYF.